The clone carrying this T cell receptor beta chain has at least ten counts. Its matching antigen is unknown. This sample was included in a study of early T cells in non-severe SARS-CoV-2 infection. Study at large: It was bulk RNA from unsorted whole blood that was sequenced, and the chains were unpaired. The study, taken as a whole, reports: VDJdb matches were skewed toward anti-spike CD8 T cell responses.

Researchers attached unique molecular identifiers to individual cDNA molecules. Using its own MiXCR run on the 5' RACE reads, TCRdb lists one record per CDR3 protein. The sample gives about 26,000 distinct CDR3 sequences, roughly 5.3% of which show up once; approximately 3.8% is in the top ten. V dropped 6 bases and J dropped 0 bases, with 12 bases sitting between them. The CDR3 runs 14 residues. Germline V gives CDR1 SQVTM, CDR2 ANQGSEA. Sequenced material: whole blood. The rearrangement uses TRBV29-1 and TRBJ2-4, with D possibly TRBD1 on 6 matching bases. This TCR came from an adult who was a healthcare worker with PCR-confirmed SARS-CoV-2 infection or an uninfected control (not recorded which). Written as DNA, the CDR3 is TGCAGCGTCCGACAGGCTCTAGCCAAAAACATTCAGTACTTC. This gives the protein CSVRQALAKNIQYF. Filled out from reference TRBV29-1 and TRBJ2-4, the complete variable domain reads SAVISQKPSRDICQRGTSLTIQCQVDSQVTMMFWYRQQPGQSLTLIATANQGSEATYESGFVIDKFPISRPNLTFSTLTVSNMSPEDSSIYLCSVRQALAKNIQYFGAGTRLSVL.